Listed below are T cell receptor beta chains from one sample, sequenced in a study of control samples from healthy donors and cancer patients. This table comes from immunoSEQ multiplex PCR, and its TCRdb copy is limited to in-frame clones, with some not included. This sample carries around 55,000 clones, approximately 89% of them seen once, and the ten largest clones take about 1.6%. The specimen sequenced was PBMCs. All receptors come from a man in his forties with colorectal cancer. The CDR3 runs from the conserved cysteine through the conserved F or W. D genes are given only for firm matches. For some rows the clone size is stated as once, few or many, or as a class when expanded; others skip it.

size	V	D	J	length	DNA	CDR3
.	TRBV6-2/TRBV6-3	TRBD1	TRBJ2-2	19	TGTGCCAGCAGTCCCGGGACAGGGGATAGTCGAGCGCTTACCGGGGAGCTGTTTTTT	CASSPGTGDSRALTGELFF
.	TRBV7-9	TRBD2	TRBJ2-7	12	TGTGCCAGCAGCCCCGGGGGGTACGAGCAGTACTTC	CASSPGGYEQYF
once	TRBV6-2/TRBV6-3	TRBD1	TRBJ2-7	14	TGTGCCAGCAGTATCGGACAGGTCTCCTACGAGCAGTACTTC	CASSIGQVSYEQYF
.	TRBV3-1/TRBV3-2	TRBD1	TRBJ1-5	16	TGTGCCAGCAGCCAAGATATCGGACAGGGAGGCCAGCCCCAGCATTTT	CASSQDIGQGGQPQHF
.	TRBV5-1	TRBD2	TRBJ2-2	16	TGCGCCAGCAGCTTGGTGGCGGGAGCCCCCCCCGGGGAGCTGTTTTTT	CASSLVAGAPPGELFF
.	TRBV5-1	.	TRBJ2-3	15	TGCGCCAGCAGCCCCCGAGGGCCTAGCACAGATACGCAGTATTTT	CASSPRGPSTDTQYF
.	TRBV25-1	.	TRBJ2-2	16	TGTGCCAGCAGTGAAGCCCCCCTGGGTGACACCGGGAAGCTGTTTTTT	CASSEAPLGDTGKLFF
few	TRBV7-9	.	TRBJ1-4	15	TGTGCCAGCAGCCCTCCTGTGGTCGGGAAGGAAAAACTGTTTTTT	CASSPPVVGKEKLFF
.	TRBV5-5	.	TRBJ2-3	15	TGTGCCAGCAGCTCTCGTTCCGACAGTGCAGATACGCAGTATTTT	CASSSRSDSADTQYF
.	TRBV27	.	TRBJ2-1	13	TGTGCCAGCAGCCAAGGGTTGAGGATCGACCAGTTCTTC	CASSQGLRIDQFF
.	TRBV12-5	.	TRBJ1-5	13	TGTGCTAGTGGTTTGGCGGACAATCAGCCCCAGCATTTT	CASGLADNQPQHF
.	TRBV5-4	TRBD2	TRBJ2-3	16	TGTGCCAGCAGCTTACCTAGCGGGGTTAGCACAGATACGCAGTATTTT	CASSLPSGVSTDTQYF
.	TRBV27	.	TRBJ2-1	17	TGTGCCAGCAGTCCCCTGACTGGGGGCAGCTCCTACAATGAGCAGTTCTTC	CASSPLTGGSSYNEQFF
.	TRBV7-9	.	TRBJ2-2	18	TGTGCCAGCAGCTTAGAGGCGTTCTTGACTAGTGAAGCCGGGGAGCTGTTTTTT	CASSLEAFLTSEAGELFF
once	TRBV19	TRBD1	TRBJ2-2	16	TGTGCCAGTAGTATTTTATGGACAGGGACCACCGGGGAGCTGTTTTTT	CASSILWTGTTGELFF
.	TRBV10-2	TRBD1	TRBJ1-2	17	TGCGCCAGCAGTGAGTTCAGGGGGAAAAGAAGCGACTATGGCTACACCTTC	CASSEFRGKRSDYGYTF
.	TRBV7-9	.	TRBJ1-2	16	TGTGCCAGCAGCTCCGTGGAGGGTTTCGTTAACTATGGCTACACCTTC	CASSSVEGFVNYGYTF